This is a list of T cell receptor beta chains from one sample in a study of T-cell memory formation after mild COVID-19. TCRdb independently ran MiXCR on the 5' RACE reads; one entry per CDR3 protein. The sample includes around 390,000 distinct CDR3 sequences, approximately 15% seen only once; the top ten take 20% to 25%. Sequencing was done on a sample of PBMCs or a T cell subset sorted from them (not recorded which). The receptors originated from a man aged 18 to 29 who had mild COVID-19 (a few samples of this study predate the infection). Cell type and time point are not known. CDR3s include the opening cysteine and the closing phenylalanine or tryptophan. A D gene is named only where the DNA matches it firmly. For some rows the clone size is stated as once, few or many, or as a class when expanded; others skip it.

V	D	size	J	CDR3	DNA
TRBV29-1	.	few	TRBJ2-7	CSVEVGSYYEQYF	TGCAGCGTTGAAGTGGGCAGCTACTACGAGCAGTACTTC
TRBV4-1	TRBD1	.	TRBJ1-2	CASSQVDRGSFQGYTF	TGCGCCAGCAGCCAAGTCGACAGGGGGTCGTTTCAAGGCTACACCTTC
TRBV10-3	.	few	TRBJ1-5	CAISDLGQPQHF	TGTGCCATCAGTGATTTGGGTCAGCCCCAGCATTTT
TRBV20-1	TRBD2	few	TRBJ2-1	CSAPQTSGGFNEQFF	TGCAGTGCTCCCCAGACTAGCGGGGGGTTCAATGAGCAGTTCTTC
TRBV4-1	TRBD2	.	TRBJ2-1	CASALYGTRTNEQFF	TGCGCCAGCGCCCTTTACGGGACTAGAACCAATGAGCAGTTCTTC
TRBV3-1	TRBD1	few	TRBJ2-5	CASSRLTSGGQETQYF	TGTGCCAGCAGCCGCTTAACCTCAGGGGGCCAAGAGACCCAGTACTTC
TRBV9	.	few	TRBJ1-2	CASSVALSGIRYTF	TGTGCCAGCAGCGTAGCTTTGTCGGGGATTCGCTACACCTTC
TRBV24-1	TRBD2	few	TRBJ2-3	CATSDPHSGVDTQYF	TGTGCCACCAGTGATCCCCATAGCGGGGTAGATACGCAGTATTTT
TRBV5-6	TRBD2	.	TRBJ2-3	CASSRAGGRDTQYF	TGTGCCAGCAGCCGTGCGGGGGGCCGAGATACGCAGTATTTT
TRBV12-3/TRBV12-4	.	.	TRBJ2-6	CASLSGSGANVLTF	TGTGCCAGTCTCAGTGGCTCTGGGGCCAACGTCCTGACTTTC
TRBV7-3	TRBD2	few	TRBJ2-5	CASSLTSGSQETQYF	TGTGCCAGCAGCTTAACTAGCGGGTCGCAAGAGACCCAGTACTTC
TRBV10-3	.	few	TRBJ2-1	CAIRDPTTQGQFF	TGTGCCATCAGGGACCCTACAACACAGGGACAGTTCTTC
TRBV9	TRBD2	few	TRBJ2-7	CASSVEAGGHHEQYF	TGTGCCAGCAGCGTAGAAGCGGGGGGGCACCACGAGCAGTACTTC
TRBV13	TRBD1	few	TRBJ2-3	CASSPSPGQYTDTQYF	TGTGCCAGCAGCCCCTCTCCGGGACAGTACACAGATACGCAGTATTTT
TRBV7-8	TRBD1	few	TRBJ2-6	CASSLRDRGTGANVLTF	TGTGCCAGCAGCCTCCGGGACAGGGGTACTGGGGCCAACGTCCTGACTTTC
TRBV20-1	TRBD1	few	TRBJ2-1	CSARPTGGRGIF	TGCAGTGCTAGACCGACAGGGGGTAGGGGGATCTTC
TRBV7-2	TRBD1	.	TRBJ1-4	CASSRSGGRSEKLFF	TGTGCCAGCAGCCGCTCAGGGGGGCGTAGTGAAAAACTGTTTTTT
TRBV4-3	.	few	TRBJ2-4	CASSQDVGQGGNIQYF	TGCGCCAGCAGCCAAGATGTCGGCCAGGGCGGAAACATTCAGTACTTC
TRBV7-9	.	.	TRBJ1-2	CASSFGIVGYTF	TGTGCCAGCAGCTTTGGAATTGTGGGCTACACCTTC
TRBV7-2	TRBD1	once	TRBJ2-1	CASSTDRSDEQFF	TGTGCCAGCAGCACGGACAGGAGTGATGAGCAGTTCTTC
TRBV4-1	.	.	TRBJ2-5	CASSQGGGPETQYF	TGCGCCAGCAGCCAAGGGGGGGGCCCAGAGACCCAGTACTTC
TRBV4-1	.	.	TRBJ2-6	CASSQEPHRVLTF	TGCGCCAGCAGCCAAGAACCGCACCGGGTCCTGACTTTC
TRBV9	.	few	TRBJ1-5	CASSVGGQNQPQHF	TGTGCCAGCAGCGTAGGTGGACAGAATCAGCCCCAGCATTTT
TRBV4-3	TRBD2	many	TRBJ2-5	CASSQGVAGGGETQYF	TGCGCCAGCAGCCAAGGAGTAGCGGGGGGCGGAGAGACCCAGTACTTC
TRBV20-1	TRBD1	.	TRBJ2-7	CSARDGQGAEQYF	TGCAGTGCTAGAGATGGACAGGGGGCGGAGCAGTACTTC
TRBV18	.	.	TRBJ2-3	CASSPRHDTQYF	TGTGCCAGCTCACCACGTCACGATACGCAGTATTTT
TRBV20-1	.	few	TRBJ2-3	CSARSGTQYF	TGCAGTGCTAGATCGGGTACGCAGTATTTT
TRBV7-3	TRBD2	.	TRBJ2-2	CASRQKGPSGQNTGELFF	TGTGCCAGCAGGCAAAAAGGTCCTAGCGGACAGAACACCGGGGAGCTGTTTTTT
TRBV28	.	.	TRBJ1-1	CASSFPLDTEAFF	TGTGCCAGCAGTTTTCCTCTGGACACTGAAGCTTTCTTT
TRBV5-1	.	few	TRBJ2-1	CASSFRQGDGNEQFF	TGCGCCAGCAGCTTTAGGCAGGGAGATGGTAATGAGCAGTTCTTC
TRBV7-7	.	many	TRBJ2-7	CASSFSEDSSYEQYF	TGTGCCAGCAGCTTTTCGGAGGACAGCTCCTACGAGCAGTACTTC
TRBV3-1	TRBD1	once	TRBJ2-2	CASSQKRDSANTGELFF	TGTGCCAGCAGCCAAAAGAGGGACAGCGCGAACACCGGGGAGCTGTTTTTT
TRBV7-9	.	few	TRBJ2-2	CASSLDPSRELFF	TGTGCCAGCAGCCTCGACCCCTCCCGGGAGCTGTTTTTT
TRBV7-2	TRBD1	many	TRBJ1-6	CASSSGQGASPLHF	TGTGCCAGCAGCTCCGGACAGGGGGCTTCACCCCTCCACTTT
TRBV29-1	TRBD2	.	TRBJ2-3	CSVGGSPSTDTQYF	TGCAGCGTCGGGGGGAGCCCTAGCACAGATACGCAGTATTTT
TRBV20-1	TRBD1	few	TRBJ2-2	CSARDAGTGPTGELFF	TGCAGTGCTAGAGATGCCGGGACAGGGCCCACCGGGGAGCTGTTTTTT
TRBV4-1	TRBD2	.	TRBJ2-5	CASSQGPPGTSGETQYF	TGCGCCAGCAGCCAAGGACCCCCCGGGACTAGCGGGGAGACCCAGTACTTC
TRBV7-2	TRBD1	few	TRBJ2-3	CASSRPQDRGSIDTQYF	TGTGCCAGCAGCCGCCCCCAGGACAGGGGCTCAATAGATACGCAGTATTTT
TRBV10-2	TRBD2	few	TRBJ2-5	CASRGGLAGGETQYF	TGCGCCAGCAGAGGAGGACTAGCGGGGGGGGAGACCCAGTACTTC
TRBV5-1	.	.	TRBJ1-1	CASSLLPAVTEAFF	TGCGCCAGCAGTCTTCTTCCCGCGGTCACTGAAGCTTTCTTT
TRBV30	TRBD2	.	TRBJ2-1	CAWTSGGSNEQFF	TGTGCCTGGACTAGCGGGGGGTCAAATGAGCAGTTCTTC
TRBV7-6	.	.	TRBJ2-3	CASSLVGGHMTDTQYF	TGTGCCAGCAGCTTAGTGGGGGGCCACATGACAGATACGCAGTATTTT
TRBV7-9	.	few	TRBJ2-2	CASSTGVRTGELFF	TGTGCCAGCAGCACGGGGGTGAGGACCGGGGAGCTGTTTTTT
TRBV6-5	TRBD1	.	TRBJ1-2	CASSSTGTGDYGYTF	TGTGCCAGCAGTTCTACCGGGACAGGGGACTATGGCTACACCTTC